This note documents a single T cell receptor (beta chain) sequence. The sample is drawn from a study of cytomegalovirus exposure and HLA in healthy donors. Trimming at V came to 1 base and at J to 5 bases, leaving 7 bases not matched to a gene. The CDR3 covers 16 residues. Germline V gene sequence: CDR1 LNHNV, CDR2 YYDKDF (reference sequence). TCRdb's copy holds only in-frame clones and misses some; the assay was immunoSEQ multiplex PCR. The data hold tens of thousands of clones, with 92% observed a single time. The sample comprised PBMCs. V is TRBV15 and J is TRBJ1-1; 10 bases agree with TRBD1. This TCR was recovered from a woman in her late teens or twenties in good health and CMV-seronegative. CDR3 amino acids: CATSRGPGTGDTEAFF. The CDR3 coding sequence is TGTGCCACCAGCAGAGGGCCCGGGACAGGGGATACTGAAGCTTTCTTT.